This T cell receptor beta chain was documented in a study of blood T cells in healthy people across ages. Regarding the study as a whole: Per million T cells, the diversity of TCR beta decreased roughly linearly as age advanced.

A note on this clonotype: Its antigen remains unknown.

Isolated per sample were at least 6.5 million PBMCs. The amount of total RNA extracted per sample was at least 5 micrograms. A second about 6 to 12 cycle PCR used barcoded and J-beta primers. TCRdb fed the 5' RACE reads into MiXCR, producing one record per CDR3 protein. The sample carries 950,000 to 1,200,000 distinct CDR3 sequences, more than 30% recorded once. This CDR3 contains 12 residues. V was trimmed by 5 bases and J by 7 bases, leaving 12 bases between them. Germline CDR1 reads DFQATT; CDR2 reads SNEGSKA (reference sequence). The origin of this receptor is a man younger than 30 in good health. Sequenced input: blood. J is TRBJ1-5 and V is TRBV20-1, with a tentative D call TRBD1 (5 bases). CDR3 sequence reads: CSAGSGSQPQHF. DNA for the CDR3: TGCAGTGCTGGATCAGGGTCCCAGCCCCAGCATTTT.